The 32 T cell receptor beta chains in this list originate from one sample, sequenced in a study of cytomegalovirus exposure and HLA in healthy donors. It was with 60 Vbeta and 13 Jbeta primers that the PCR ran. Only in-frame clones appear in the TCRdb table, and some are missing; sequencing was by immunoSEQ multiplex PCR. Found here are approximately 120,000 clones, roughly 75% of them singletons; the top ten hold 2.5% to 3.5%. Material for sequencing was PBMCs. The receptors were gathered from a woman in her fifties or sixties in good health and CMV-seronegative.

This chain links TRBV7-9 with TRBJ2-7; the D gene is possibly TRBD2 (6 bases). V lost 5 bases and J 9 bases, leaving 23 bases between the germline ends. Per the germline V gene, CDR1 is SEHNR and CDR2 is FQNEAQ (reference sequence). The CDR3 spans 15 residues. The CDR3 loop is CASSPDGGFGIVQYF. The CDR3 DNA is TGTGCCAGCAGCCCTGATGGGGGGTTCGGGATTGTGCAGTACTTC.

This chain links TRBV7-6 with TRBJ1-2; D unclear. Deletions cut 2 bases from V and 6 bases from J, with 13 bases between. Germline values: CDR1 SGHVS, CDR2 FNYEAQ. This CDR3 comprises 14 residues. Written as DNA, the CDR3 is TGTGCCAGCAGCTTATCTGAGGATCTCAATGGCTACACCTTC. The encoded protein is CASSLSEDLNGYTF.

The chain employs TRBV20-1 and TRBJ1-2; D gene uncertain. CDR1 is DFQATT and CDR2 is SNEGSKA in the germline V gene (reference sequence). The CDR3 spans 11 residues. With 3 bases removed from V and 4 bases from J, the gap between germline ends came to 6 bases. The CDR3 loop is CSARGLYGYTF. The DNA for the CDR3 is TGCAGTGCTAGGGGCCTCTATGGCTACACCTTC.

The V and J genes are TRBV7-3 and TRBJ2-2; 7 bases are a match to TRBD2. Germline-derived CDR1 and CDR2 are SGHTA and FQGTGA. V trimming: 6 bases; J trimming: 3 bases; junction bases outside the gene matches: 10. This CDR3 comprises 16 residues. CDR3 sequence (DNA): TGTGCCAGCAGGGTAGGCGGGGGAGGCTACACCGGGGAGCTGTTTTTT. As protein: CASRVGGGGYTGELFF.

DNA of the CDR3: TGTGCCCTAGTGAGCTCCTACGAGCAGTACTTC. It is translated as CALVSSYEQYF. This rearrangement joins TRBV30 to TRBJ2-5; D unresolved. The last part of the DNA fits TRBJ2-7 better; the J call may be wrong. Germline lookup yields CDR1 GTSNPN and CDR2 SVGIG (reference sequence). This CDR3 contains 11 residues.

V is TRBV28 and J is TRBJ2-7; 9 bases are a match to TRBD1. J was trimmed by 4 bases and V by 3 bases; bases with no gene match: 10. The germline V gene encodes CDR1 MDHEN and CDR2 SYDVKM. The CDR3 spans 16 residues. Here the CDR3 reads CASSFRPGQGGYEQYF. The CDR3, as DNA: TGTGCCAGCAGTTTCCGACCGGGACAGGGTGGATACGAGCAGTACTTC.

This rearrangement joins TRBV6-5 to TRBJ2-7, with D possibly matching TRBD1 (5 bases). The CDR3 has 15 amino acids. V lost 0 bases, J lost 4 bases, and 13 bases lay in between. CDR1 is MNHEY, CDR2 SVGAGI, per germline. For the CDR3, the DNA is TGTGCCAGCAGTTACTCGATTGGACAAGCTTACGAGCAGTACTTC. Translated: CASSYSIGQAYEQYF.

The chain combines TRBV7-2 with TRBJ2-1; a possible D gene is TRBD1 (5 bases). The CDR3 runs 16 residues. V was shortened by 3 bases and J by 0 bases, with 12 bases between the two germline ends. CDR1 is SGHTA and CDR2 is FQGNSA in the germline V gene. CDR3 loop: CASSLGRAPSYNEQFF. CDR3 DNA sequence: TGTGCCAGCAGCTTGGGCAGGGCTCCCTCCTACAATGAGCAGTTCTTC.

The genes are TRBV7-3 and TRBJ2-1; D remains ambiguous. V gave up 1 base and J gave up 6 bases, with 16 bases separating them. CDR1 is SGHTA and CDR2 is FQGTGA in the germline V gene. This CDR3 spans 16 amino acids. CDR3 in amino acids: CASSLIVPVRRNEQFF. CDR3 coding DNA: TGTGCCAGCAGCTTAATCGTCCCAGTCAGGCGCAATGAGCAGTTCTTC. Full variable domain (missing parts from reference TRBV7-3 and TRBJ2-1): GAGVSQTPSNKVTEKGKYVELRCDPISGHTALYWYRQSLGQGPEFLIYFQGTGAADDSGLPNDRFFAVRPEGSVSTLKIQRTERGDSAVYLCASSLIVPVRRNEQFFGPGTRLTVL.

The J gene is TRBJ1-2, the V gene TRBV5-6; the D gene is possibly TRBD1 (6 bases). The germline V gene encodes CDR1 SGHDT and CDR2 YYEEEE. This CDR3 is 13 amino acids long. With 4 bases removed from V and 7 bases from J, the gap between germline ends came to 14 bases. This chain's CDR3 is CASSTGTRAGYTF. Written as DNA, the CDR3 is TGTGCCAGCAGCACCGGGACAAGGGCTGGCTACACCTTC.

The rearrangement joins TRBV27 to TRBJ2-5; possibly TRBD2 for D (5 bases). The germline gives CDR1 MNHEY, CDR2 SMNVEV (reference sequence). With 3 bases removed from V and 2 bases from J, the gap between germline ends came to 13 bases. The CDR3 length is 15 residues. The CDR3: CASSFVPSGQETQYF. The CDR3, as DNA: TGTGCCAGCAGTTTTGTCCCGTCGGGGCAAGAGACCCAGTACTTC.

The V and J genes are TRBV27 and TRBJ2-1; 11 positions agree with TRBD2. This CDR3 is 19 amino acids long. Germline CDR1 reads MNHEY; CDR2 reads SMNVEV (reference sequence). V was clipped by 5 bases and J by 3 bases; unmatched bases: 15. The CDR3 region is CASSGGPGASGRIYNEQFF. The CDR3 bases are TGTGCCAGCAGTGGTGGACCAGGGGCTAGCGGGAGGATCTACAATGAGCAGTTCTTC.

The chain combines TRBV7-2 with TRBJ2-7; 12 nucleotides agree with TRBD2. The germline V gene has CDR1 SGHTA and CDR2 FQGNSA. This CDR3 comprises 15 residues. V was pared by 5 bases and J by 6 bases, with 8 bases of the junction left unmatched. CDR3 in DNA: TGTGCCAGCAGCGGGCTAGCGGGAGGGCCGGGCGAGCAGTACTTC. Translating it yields CASSGLAGGPGEQYF.

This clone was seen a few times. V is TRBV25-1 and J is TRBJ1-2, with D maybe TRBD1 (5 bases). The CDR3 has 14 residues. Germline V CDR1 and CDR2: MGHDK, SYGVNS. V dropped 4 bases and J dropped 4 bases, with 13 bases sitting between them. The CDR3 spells CASSGGHGSYGYTF. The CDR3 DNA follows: TGTGCCAGCAGTGGAGGACACGGTAGCTATGGCTACACCTTC.

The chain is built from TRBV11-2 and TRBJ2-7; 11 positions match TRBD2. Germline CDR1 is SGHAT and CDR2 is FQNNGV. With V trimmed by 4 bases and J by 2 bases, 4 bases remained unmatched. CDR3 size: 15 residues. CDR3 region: CASSSQGLAAYEQYF. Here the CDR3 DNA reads TGTGCCAGCAGCTCACAGGGACTAGCGGCCTACGAGCAGTACTTC.

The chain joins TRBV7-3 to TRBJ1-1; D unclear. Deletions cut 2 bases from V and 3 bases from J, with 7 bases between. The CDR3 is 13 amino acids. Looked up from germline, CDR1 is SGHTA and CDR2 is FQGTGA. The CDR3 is CASSLSFDTEAFF. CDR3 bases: TGTGCCAGCAGCTTATCTTTCGACACTGAAGCTTTCTTT.

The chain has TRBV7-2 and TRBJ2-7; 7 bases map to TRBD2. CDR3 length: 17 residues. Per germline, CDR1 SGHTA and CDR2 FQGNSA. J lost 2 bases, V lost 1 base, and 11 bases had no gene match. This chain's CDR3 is CASSLELSTSDPYEQYF. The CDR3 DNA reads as TGTGCCAGCAGCTTAGAGCTTAGTACTAGCGATCCCTACGAGCAGTACTTC.

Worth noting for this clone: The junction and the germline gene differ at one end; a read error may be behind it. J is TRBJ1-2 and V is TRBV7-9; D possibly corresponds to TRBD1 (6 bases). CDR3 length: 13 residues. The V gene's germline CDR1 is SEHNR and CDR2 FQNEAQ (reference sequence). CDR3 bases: TGTTCCAGCAGCCTCCCGGCAGGGGTAGGCTACACCTTC. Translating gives CSSSLPAGVGYTF.

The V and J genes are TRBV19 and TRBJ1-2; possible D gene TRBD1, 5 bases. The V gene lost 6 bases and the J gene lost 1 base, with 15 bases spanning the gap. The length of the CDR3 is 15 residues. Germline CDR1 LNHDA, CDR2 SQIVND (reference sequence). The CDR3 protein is CASRIQGGRNYGYTF. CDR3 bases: TGTGCCAGTAGGATCCAGGGTGGGCGTAACTATGGCTACACCTTC. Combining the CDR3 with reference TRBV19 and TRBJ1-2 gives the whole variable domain DGGITQSPKYLFRKEGQNVTLSCEQNLNHDAMYWYRQDPGQGLRLIYYSQIVNDFQKGDIAEGYSVSREKKESFPLTVTSAQKNPTAFYLCASRIQGGRNYGYTFGSGTRLTVV.

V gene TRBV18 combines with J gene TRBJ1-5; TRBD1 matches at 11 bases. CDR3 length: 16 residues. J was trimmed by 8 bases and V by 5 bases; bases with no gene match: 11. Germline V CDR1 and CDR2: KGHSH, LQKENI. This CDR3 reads CASSAGTGGGFEPQHF. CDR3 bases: TGTGCCAGCTCAGCCGGGACAGGGGGTGGTTTTGAGCCCCAGCATTTT.

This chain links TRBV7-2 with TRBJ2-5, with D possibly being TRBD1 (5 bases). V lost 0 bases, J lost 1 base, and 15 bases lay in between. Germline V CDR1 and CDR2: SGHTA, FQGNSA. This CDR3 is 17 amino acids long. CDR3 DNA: TGTGCCAGCAGCTTAGCAGCTGGGGCCTCTCCCCAAGAGACCCAGTACTTC. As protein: CASSLAAGASPQETQYF.

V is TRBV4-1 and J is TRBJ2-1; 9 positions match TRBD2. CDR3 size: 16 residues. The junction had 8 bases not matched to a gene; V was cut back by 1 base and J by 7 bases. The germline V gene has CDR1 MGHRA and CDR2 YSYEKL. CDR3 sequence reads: CASSQVAGVSKNEQFF. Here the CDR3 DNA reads TGCGCCAGCAGCCAAGTAGCGGGAGTATCGAAGAATGAGCAGTTCTTC.

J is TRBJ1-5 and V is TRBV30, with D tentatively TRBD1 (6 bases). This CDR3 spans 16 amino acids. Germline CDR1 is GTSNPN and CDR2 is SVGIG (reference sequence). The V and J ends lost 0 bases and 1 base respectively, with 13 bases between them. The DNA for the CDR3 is TGTGCCTGGAGTGTAACACAGGGAAGCAGCAATCAGCCCCAGCATTTT. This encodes CAWSVTQGSSNQPQHF.

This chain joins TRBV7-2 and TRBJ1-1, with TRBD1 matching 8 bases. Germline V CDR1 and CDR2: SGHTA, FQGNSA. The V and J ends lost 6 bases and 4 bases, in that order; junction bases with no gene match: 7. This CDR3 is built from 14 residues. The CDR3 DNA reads TGTGCCAGCAGTCTTCAGGGGGCAGTCACTGAAGCTTTCTTT. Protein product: CASSLQGAVTEAFF.

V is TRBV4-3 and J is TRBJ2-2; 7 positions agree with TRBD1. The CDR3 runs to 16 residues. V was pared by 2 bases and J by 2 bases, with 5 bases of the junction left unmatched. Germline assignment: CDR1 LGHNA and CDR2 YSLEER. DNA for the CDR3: TGCGCCAGCAGCCAAAGAGGACAGGCCAACACCGGGGAGCTGTTTTTT. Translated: CASSQRGQANTGELFF.

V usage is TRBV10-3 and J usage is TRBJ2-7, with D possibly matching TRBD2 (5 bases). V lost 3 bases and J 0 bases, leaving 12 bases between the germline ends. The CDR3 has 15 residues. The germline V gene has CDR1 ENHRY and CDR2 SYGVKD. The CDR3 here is CAISDDSESSYEQYF. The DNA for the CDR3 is TGTGCCATCAGTGATGATAGCGAGAGCTCCTACGAGCAGTACTTC.

The CDR3 sequence: CASSSQLPYNEQFF. The CDR3 region has the DNA TGTGCCAGCAGCTCCCAGTTACCCTACAATGAGCAGTTCTTC. The chain carries TRBV5-6 and TRBJ2-1; D gene ambiguous. V was cut by 3 bases and J by 2 bases, with 9 bases left in between. This CDR3 region has 14 residues. Germline-derived CDR1 and CDR2 are SGHDT and YYEEEE.

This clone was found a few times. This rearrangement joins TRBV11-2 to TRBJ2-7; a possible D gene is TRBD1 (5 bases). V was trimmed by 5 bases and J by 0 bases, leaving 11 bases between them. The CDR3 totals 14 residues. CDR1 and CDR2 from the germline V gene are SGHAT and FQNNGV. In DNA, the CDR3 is TGTGCCAGCAGCGCGGAACAGGACTCCTACGAGCAGTACTTC. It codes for CASSAEQDSYEQYF.

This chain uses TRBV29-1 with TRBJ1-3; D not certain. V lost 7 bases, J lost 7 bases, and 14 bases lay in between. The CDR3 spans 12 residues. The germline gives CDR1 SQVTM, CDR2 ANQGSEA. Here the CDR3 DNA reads TGCAGCGCGAACGGGAATGCGAACACCATATATTTT. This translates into CSANGNANTIYF.

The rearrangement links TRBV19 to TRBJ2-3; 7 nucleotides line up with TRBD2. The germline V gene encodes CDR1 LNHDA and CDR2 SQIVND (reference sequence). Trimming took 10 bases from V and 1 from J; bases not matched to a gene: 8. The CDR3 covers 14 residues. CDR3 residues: CATDVGGGTDTQYF. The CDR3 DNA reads TGTGCCACGGACGTGGGAGGGGGCACAGATACGCAGTATTTT. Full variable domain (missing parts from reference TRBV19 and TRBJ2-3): DGGITQSPKYLFRKEGQNVTLSCEQNLNHDAMYWYRQDPGQGLRLIYYSQIVNDFQKGDIAEGYSVSREKKESFPLTVTSAQKNPTAFYLCATDVGGGTDTQYFGPGTRLTVL.

This CDR3 is CASSLQGGENIQYF. CDR3 in DNA: TGTGCCAGCTCACTCCAGGGAGGAGAAAACATTCAGTACTTC. The rearrangement joins TRBV18 to TRBJ2-4; possibly TRBD2 for D (6 bases). Looked up from germline, CDR1 is KGHSH and CDR2 is LQKENI. V was shortened by 4 bases and J by 5 bases, with 12 bases between the two germline ends. The CDR3 covers 14 residues.

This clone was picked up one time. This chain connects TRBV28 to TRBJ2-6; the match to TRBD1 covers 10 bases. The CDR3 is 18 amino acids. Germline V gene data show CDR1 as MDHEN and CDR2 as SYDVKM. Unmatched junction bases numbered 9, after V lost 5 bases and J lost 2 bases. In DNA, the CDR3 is TGTGCCAGCAGTCCAAGGACAGGGGGAGTCACTGGGGCCAACGTCCTGACTTTC. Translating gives CASSPRTGGVTGANVLTF.